One and the same sample provided the 10 T cell receptor beta chains below, sequenced in a study of T cell responses to AZD1222 COVID-19 vaccine. Here immunoSEQ multiplex PCR was the method, and the copy in TCRdb shows in-frame clones only, minus some. The sample lists more than 150,000 clones, about 87% occurring once. The sample here was peripheral blood, taken on day 0 of AZD1222 vaccination. All receptors derive from an adult in good health.

The chain links TRBV2 to TRBJ2-7; D is unclear. Germline V CDR1 and CDR2: SNHLY, FYNNEI. V gave up 0 bases and J gave up 3 bases, with 12 bases separating them. The CDR3 has 15 residues. The CDR3 DNA reads TGTGCCAGCAGTGAAGCGGAAATAGTTCACTACGAGCAGTACTTC. It translates to CASSEAEIVHYEQYF.

V usage is TRBV30 and J usage is TRBJ1-6; D might be TRBD1 (5 bases). In germline, CDR1 is GTSNPN, CDR2 SVGIG (reference sequence). The CDR3 runs 15 residues. The V and J ends lost 5 bases and 9 bases respectively, with 20 bases between them. CDR3 DNA: TGTGCCTGGGGGGCTTTAGGGGCTACCTCTTCACCCCTCCACTTT. This gives the protein CAWGALGATSSPLHF.

This rearrangement joins TRBV18 to TRBJ2-2; 8 bases match TRBD1. The CDR3 extends over 19 amino acids. Germline CDR1 and CDR2: KGHSH and LQKENI. The V and J ends lost 1 base and 2 bases, in that order; junction bases with no gene match: 12. The CDR3 protein is CASSPLWQGAFPNTGELFF. The CDR3, as DNA: TGTGCCAGCTCACCACTCTGGCAGGGGGCTTTTCCAAACACCGGGGAGCTGTTTTTT.

V usage is TRBV4-1 and J usage is TRBJ2-7; 10 bases are shared with TRBD2. The CDR3 is made up of 17 amino acids. Germline loops: CDR1 MGHRA, CDR2 YSYEKL. V trimming: 5 bases; J trimming: 4 bases; junction bases outside the gene matches: 14. For the CDR3, the DNA is TGCGCCAGCAGCACAAAACCCGGGACTAGCGAGATTTACGAGCAGTACTTC. Protein sequence: CASSTKPGTSEIYEQYF.

In its sample, this clone was seen a few times. The chain has TRBV7-8 and TRBJ1-5; D unclear. V was trimmed by 5 bases and J by 0 bases, leaving 14 bases between them. The CDR3 runs to 16 residues. The germline V gene encodes CDR1 SGHVS and CDR2 FQNEAQ. Here the CDR3 DNA reads TGTGCCAGCAGCCTTCAGCAGAGGATTAGCAATCAGCCCCAGCATTTT. Translation: CASSLQQRISNQPQHF.

V is TRBV2 and J is TRBJ2-5, with 10 bases matching TRBD1. The J segment lost 1 base and the V segment lost 8 bases, leaving 7 bases of the junction unmatched. Germline loops: CDR1 SNHLY, CDR2 FYNNEI. The CDR3 runs to 15 residues. The CDR3 loop is CASRGTGAPQETQYF. The CDR3 DNA is TGTGCCAGCCGTGGGACAGGGGCCCCCCAAGAGACCCAGTACTTC.

The gene calls are TRBV28 and TRBJ2-2; no definite D call. CDR3 length: 18 residues. Germline V CDR1 and CDR2: MDHEN, SYDVKM. Trimming removed 4 bases at V and 6 bases at J, with 24 bases between. The CDR3 spells CASSSELVREHPPGELFF. CDR3 DNA: TGTGCCAGCAGTTCCGAACTCGTGCGAGAGCACCCACCCGGGGAGCTGTTTTTT. Supplemented by reference TRBV28 and TRBJ2-2, the full variable domain reads DVKVTQSSRYLVKRTGEKVFLECVQDMDHENMFWYRQDPGLGLRLIYFSYDVKMKEKGDIPEGYSVSREKKERFSLILESASTNQTSMYLCASSSELVREHPPGELFFGEGSRLTVL.

This clone was recorded once. The V gene is TRBV28, the J gene TRBJ1-5, with D maybe TRBD1 (5 bases). CDR1 and CDR2 from the germline V gene are MDHEN and SYDVKM. This CDR3 is built from 13 residues. Trimming shortened V by 8 bases and J by 0 bases, and 8 bases separated the two germline ends. The CDR3 protein is CASDSYSNQPQHF. CDR3 coding DNA: TGTGCCAGCGACAGTTATAGCAATCAGCCCCAGCATTTT.

The chain carries TRBV28 and TRBJ1-3; D gene ambiguous. Germline CDR1 MDHEN, CDR2 SYDVKM. Trimming cost V 3 bases and J 0 bases, with 6 bases left between them. There are 14 residues in the CDR3. The CDR3 sequence is CASSFRGSGNTIYF. CDR3 sequence (DNA): TGTGCCAGCAGTTTCCGCGGCTCTGGAAACACCATATATTTT.

Comment on this clone: Other nucleotide sequences from this sample produce the same CDR3. The chain carries TRBV7-8 and TRBJ2-5; D not certain. Trimming took 5 bases from V and 2 from J, leaving 12 bases between them. The CDR3 totals 14 residues. Germline CDR1 reads SGHVS; CDR2 reads FQNEAQ. The CDR3 here is CASSDRLGQETQYF. CDR3 sequence (DNA): TGTGCCAGCAGCGATCGACTGGGACAAGAGACCCAGTACTTC.